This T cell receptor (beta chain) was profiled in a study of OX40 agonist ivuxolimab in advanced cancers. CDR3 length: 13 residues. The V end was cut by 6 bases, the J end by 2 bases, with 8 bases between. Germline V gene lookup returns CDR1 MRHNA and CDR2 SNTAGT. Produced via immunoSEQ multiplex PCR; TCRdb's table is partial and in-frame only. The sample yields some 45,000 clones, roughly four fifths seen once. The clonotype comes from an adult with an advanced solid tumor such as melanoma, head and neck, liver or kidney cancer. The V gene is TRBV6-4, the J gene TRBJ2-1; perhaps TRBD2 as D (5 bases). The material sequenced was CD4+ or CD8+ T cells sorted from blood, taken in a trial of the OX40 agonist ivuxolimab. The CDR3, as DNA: TGTGCCAGCAGCGGGGAACCCTACAATGAGCAGTTCTTC. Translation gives CASSGEPYNEQFF.